Following are 29 T cell receptor beta chains from one sample sequenced in a study of blood T cell repertoires in COVID-19. The assay was immunoSEQ multiplex PCR, and TCRdb's table has in-frame clones only and misses some. The table records over 150,000 clones, 87% of them present only once. Sequencing used peripheral blood. The receptors here all came from a woman in her sixties who had recovered from COVID-19.

J is TRBJ1-2 and V is TRBV19; D is possibly TRBD1 (6 bases). The V end was cut by 3 bases, the J end by 8 bases, with 19 bases between. Germline CDR1 LNHDA, CDR2 SQIVND (reference sequence). The CDR3 is 15 residues long. CDR3 nucleotide sequence: TGTGCCAGTAGTATCCCCCGGGACATAACCAGGGGCTACACCTTC. It codes for CASSIPRDITRGYTF.

This clone was detected only once. The rearrangement uses TRBV27 and TRBJ2-7; tentatively, D is TRBD1 (6 bases). V gave up 6 bases and J gave up 1 base, with 16 bases separating them. This CDR3 is built from 15 residues. Germline CDR1 and CDR2: MNHEY and SMNVEV (reference sequence). The CDR3 region is CASSPLGALSYEQYF. CDR3 coding DNA: TGTGCCAGCAGCCCACTGGGGGCCCTTTCCTACGAGCAGTACTTC.

The DNA for the CDR3 is TGTGCCAGTAGCGCGACAGGGGGCCATCAGCCCCAGCATTTT. This translates into CASSATGGHQPQHF. This sequence joins TRBV19 and TRBJ1-5; the match to TRBD1 covers 10 bases. J gave up 5 bases and V 6 bases, and 4 bases lay outside the gene matches. The CDR3 extends over 14 amino acids. Germline values: CDR1 LNHDA, CDR2 SQIVND (reference sequence).

J is TRBJ2-1 and V is TRBV10-1, with TRBD2 matching 13 bases. Germline V gene data show CDR1 as WNHNN and CDR2 as SYGVQD (reference sequence). CDR3 length: 18 amino acids. Unmatched junction bases numbered 11, after V lost 3 bases and J lost 6 bases. CDR3 amino acids: CASSDGGLAGTMGNEQFF. For the CDR3, the DNA is TGCGCCAGCAGTGATGGGGGACTAGCGGGGACGATGGGCAATGAGCAGTTCTTC.

The V gene is TRBV6-5, the J gene TRBJ2-5; a weak D match, TRBD2 (7 bases). Germline CDR1 is MNHEY and CDR2 is SVGAGI. This CDR3 comprises 13 residues. V gave up 7 bases and J gave up 4 bases, with 13 bases separating them. The CDR3 DNA follows: TGTGCCAGCAAATGGGGAGGGGGAGAGACCCAGTACTTC. Translated: CASKWGGGETQYF.

This clone was picked up a small number of times. The chain uses TRBV10-3 and TRBJ1-4; D is unclear. V was cut by 0 bases and J by 8 bases, with 7 bases left in between. CDR1 and CDR2 (germline): ENHRY, SYGVKD. There are 13 residues in the CDR3. The DNA of the CDR3 is TGTGCCATCAGTGAGTCTTTGCGCGAAAAACTGTTTTTT. Translated: CAISESLREKLFF.

The chain joins TRBV12-3 or TRBV12-4 to TRBJ1-2; 8 bases map to TRBD1. Unmatched junction bases numbered 4, after V lost 2 bases and J lost 8 bases. The CDR3 is 13 residues long. The CDR3 nucleotides are TGTGCCAGCAGTTTACAGGGGGCGGGCGGCTACACCTTC. Its translation is CASSLQGAGGYTF.

The gene calls are TRBV5-4 and TRBJ2-2; 13 positions match TRBD2. J was trimmed by 4 bases and V by 0 bases; bases with no gene match: 12. CDR1 is SGHNT and CDR2 is YYREEE in the germline V gene (reference sequence). This CDR3 spans 20 amino acids. For the CDR3, the DNA is TGTGCCAGCAGCTTGGATGGCCGCTCGACTAGCGGGGGGCCCACCGGGGAGCTGTTTTTT. Its translation: CASSLDGRSTSGGPTGELFF.

This chain connects TRBV2 to TRBJ1-6; D is possibly TRBD1 (5 bases). There are 13 residues in the CDR3. V was trimmed by 3 bases and J by 14 bases, leaving 14 bases between them. CDR1 and CDR2 from the germline V gene are SNHLY and FYNNEI. The CDR3 region is CASSDYSRVSLHF. The CDR3 coding sequence is TGTGCCAGCAGTGACTATTCCAGGGTGTCCCTCCACTTT.

Worth noting for this clone: This same CDR3 is encoded by further DNA sequences in the sample. The V and J genes are TRBV6-5 and TRBJ2-7; 8 nucleotides agree with TRBD1. The trim removed 6 bases at V and 0 bases at J, leaving 4 bases unmatched. CDR3 length: 14 amino acids. Germline values: CDR1 MNHEY, CDR2 SVGAGI. Here the CDR3 reads CASRSGTGSYEQYF. CDR3 nucleotides: TGTGCCAGCAGGAGTGGGACAGGCTCCTACGAGCAGTACTTC.

The chain links TRBV24-1 to TRBJ1-2, with TRBD1 matching 8 bases. After removal of 5 bases from V and 6 bases from J, the junction contained 7 bases not matched to a gene. The CDR3 has 14 amino acids. Looked up from germline, CDR1 is KGHDR and CDR2 is SFDVKD. The CDR3 region is CATSASDRADGYTF. In DNA form, the CDR3 reads TGTGCCACCAGTGCCTCGGACAGGGCGGATGGCTACACCTTC.

This clone has only a few counts. The gene calls are TRBV21-1 and TRBJ1-1; no check of the table's D call, TRBD1, against the DNA was made. TRBV21-1 is a pseudogene locus. The CDR3 loop spans 16 amino acids. The CDR3: CASSKAPGQGNTEAFF. DNA for the CDR3: TGTGCCAGCAGCAAAGCCCCCGGACAGGGAAACACTGAAGCTTTCTTT.

Here the CDR3 reads CASTRSGTRGNIQYF. The DNA for the CDR3 is TGTGCCAGCACGCGTAGTGGGACAAGGGGTAACATTCAGTACTTC. The chain couples TRBV7-9 to TRBJ2-4; possible D gene TRBD1, 6 bases. From germline, CDR1 is SEHNR and CDR2 FQNEAQ (reference sequence). This CDR3 has 15 amino acids. Trimming cost V 7 bases and J 7 bases, with 20 bases left between them. Variable domain in full (rest from reference TRBV7-9 and TRBJ2-4): DTGVSQNPRHKITKRGQNVTFRCDPISEHNRLYWYRQTLGQGPEFLTYFQNEAQLEKSRLLSDRFSAERPKGSFSTLEIQRTEQGDSAMYLCASTRSGTRGNIQYFGAGTRLSVL.

The rearrangement links TRBV6-5 to TRBJ1-1, with 10 bases matching TRBD1. V lost 6 bases and J lost 9; bases outside the gene matches: 10. The germline CDR1 and CDR2 sequences are MNHEY and SVGAGI. CDR3 length: 14 amino acids. The CDR3 reads CASSRDRGSFQAFF. Here the CDR3 DNA reads TGTGCCAGCAGCCGGGACAGGGGAAGTTTTCAAGCTTTCTTT.

The chain uses TRBV28 and TRBJ2-3; D remains unclear. V was trimmed by 8 bases and J by 2 bases, leaving 8 bases between them. The CDR3 sequence is 12 residues long. Germline V lookup: CDR1 MDHEN, CDR2 SYDVKM. CDR3 nucleotide sequence: TGTGCCAGCGGCTCCGACACAGATACGCAGTATTTT. This codes for CASGSDTDTQYF.

The rearrangement links TRBV7-8 to TRBJ2-3; 16 bases agree with TRBD2. This CDR3 is 18 amino acids long. CDR1 and CDR2 (germline): SGHVS, FQNEAQ. V was clipped by 5 bases and J by 3 bases; unmatched bases: 8. CDR3 loop: CASSLGTSGGAATDTQYF. Written as DNA, the CDR3 is TGTGCCAGCAGCCTCGGGACTAGCGGGGGGGCCGCGACAGATACGCAGTATTTT.

The chain combines TRBV11-2 with TRBJ2-2; TRBD2 agrees at 7 bases. The CDR3 contains 15 residues. Germline-derived CDR1 and CDR2 are SGHAT and FQNNGV. V was clipped by 1 base and J by 3 bases; unmatched bases: 2. Here the CDR3 reads CASSLGGRDTGELFF. CDR3 nucleotides: TGTGCCAGCAGCTTAGGTGGGAGGGACACCGGGGAGCTGTTTTTT.

The V call is TRBV11-2, the J call TRBJ2-5; 8 positions agree with TRBD2. Germline V gives CDR1 SGHAT, CDR2 FQNNGV. The CDR3 contains 18 residues. V gave up 5 bases and J gave up 0 bases; unmatched junction bases: 14. As DNA, the CDR3 is TGTGCCAGCAGCATTGAGGGGGGAGCGGGAGCATACCAAGAGACCCAGTACTTC. Its translation: CASSIEGGAGAYQETQYF.

This chain joins TRBV7-9 and TRBJ2-3; D might be TRBD2 (5 bases). This CDR3 spans 14 amino acids. CDR1 is SEHNR and CDR2 is FQNEAQ in the germline V gene (reference sequence). Trimming removed 5 bases from V and 1 base from J, with 10 bases in between. This CDR3 reads CASSRYGGTDTQYF. DNA of the CDR3: TGTGCCAGCAGCCGATACGGGGGCACAGATACGCAGTATTTT. Supplemented by reference TRBV7-9 and TRBJ2-3, the full variable domain reads DTGVSQNPRHKITKRGQNVTFRCDPISEHNRLYWYRQTLGQGPEFLTYFQNEAQLEKSRLLSDRFSAERPKGSFSTLEIQRTEQGDSAMYLCASSRYGGTDTQYFGPGTRLTVL.

This chain connects TRBV4-1 to TRBJ2-7; 9 positions agree with TRBD1. This CDR3 spans 14 amino acids. The V gene's germline CDR1 is MGHRA and CDR2 YSYEKL. The J segment lost 5 bases and the V segment lost 1 base, leaving 3 bases of the junction unmatched. The CDR3: CASSQAGQGNEQYF. The CDR3 coding sequence is TGCGCCAGCAGCCAAGCGGGACAGGGAAACGAGCAGTACTTC.

V usage is TRBV7-9 and J usage is TRBJ2-1, with D tentatively TRBD2 (6 bases). Germline CDR1 and CDR2: SEHNR and FQNEAQ (reference sequence). Between the trimmed V and J ends, which lost 5 bases and 1 base, there was a span of 12 bases. The CDR3 sequence is 15 residues long. DNA for the CDR3: TGTGCCAGCAGCCAGACTAGTCGGTCCTACAATGAGCAGTTCTTC. Protein sequence: CASSQTSRSYNEQFF.

The chain uses TRBV5-1 and TRBJ1-5; 7 bases line up with TRBD1. CDR1 is SGHRS and CDR2 is YFSETQ in the germline V gene. The trim removed 4 bases at V and 0 bases at J, leaving 7 bases unmatched. The CDR3 runs 16 residues. The DNA for the CDR3 is TGCGCCAGCAGCCCCGGAGGGACAGATAGCAATCAGCCCCAGCATTTT. Protein product: CASSPGGTDSNQPQHF. The variable domain in full, completed from reference TRBV5-1 and TRBJ1-5, reads KAGVTQTPRYLIKTRGQQVTLSCSPISGHRSVSWYQQTPGQGLQFLFEYFSETQRNKGNFPGRFSGRQFSNSRSEMNVSTLELGDSALYLCASSPGGTDSNQPQHFGDGTRLSIL.

The genes are TRBV4-1 and TRBJ2-3; weak D call: TRBD2 (6 bases). CDR3 size: 17 residues. Trimming removed 1 base from V and 1 base from J, with 15 bases in between. CDR1 is MGHRA and CDR2 is YSYEKL in the germline V gene. The CDR3 spells CASSQAPTSSGTDTQYF. Here the CDR3 DNA reads TGCGCCAGCAGCCAAGCTCCTACTAGCTCTGGCACAGATACGCAGTATTTT.

This chain uses TRBV6-6 with TRBJ2-4, with a weak D call TRBD2 (5 bases). Germline V gene lookup returns CDR1 MNHNY and CDR2 SVGAGI (reference sequence). V was pared by 7 bases and J by 3 bases, with 19 bases between. This CDR3 spans 16 amino acids. This CDR3 is CASTPREGFGKNIQYF. The CDR3 coding sequence is TGTGCCAGCACCCCCCGGGAAGGGTTTGGCAAAAACATTCAGTACTTC.

The chain has TRBV5-1 and TRBJ2-7; 7 bases are a match to TRBD1. The V segment lost 4 bases and the J segment 5 bases; nucleotides outside the gene matches: 6. The CDR3 spans 13 residues. Germline V lookup: CDR1 SGHRS, CDR2 YFSETQ. CDR3 in amino acids: CASSPQGIDEQYF. DNA for the CDR3: TGCGCCAGCAGCCCACAGGGGATCGACGAGCAGTACTTC.

The CDR3 bases are TGTGCCATCAGTGGCGGCCGGAGCACAGATACGCAGTATTTT. This gives the protein CAISGGRSTDTQYF. This chain uses TRBV10-3 with TRBJ2-3; no definite D call. There are 14 residues in the CDR3. Trimming cost V 4 bases and J 0 bases, with 8 bases left between them. The V gene's germline CDR1 is ENHRY and CDR2 SYGVKD.

J is TRBJ1-1 and V is TRBV3-1 (or the pseudogene TRBV3-2); D uncertain. The CDR3 totals 14 residues. V was pared by 4 bases and J by 1 base, with 10 bases between. The germline CDR1 and CDR2 sequences are LGHDT and YNNKEL (reference sequence). In nucleotides, the CDR3 is TGTGCCAGCAGCCTCGGAGTGGGGAACACTGAAGCTTTCTTT. It yields the protein CASSLGVGNTEAFF.

The rearrangement uses TRBV7-2 and TRBJ1-3; no definite D call. The CDR3 is 13 residues long. Germline V lookup: CDR1 SGHTA, CDR2 FQGNSA. With 7 bases removed from V and 6 bases from J, the gap between germline ends came to 13 bases. The CDR3 spells CASNSNPVNTIYF. CDR3 bases: TGTGCCAGCAATTCCAACCCAGTAAACACCATATATTTT.

This sequence joins TRBV7-3 and TRBJ2-5; 9 bases line up with TRBD1. Looked up from germline, CDR1 is SGHTA and CDR2 is FQGTGA. The length of the CDR3 is 13 residues. V lost 4 bases to trimming and J lost 5 bases; unmatched junction nucleotides: 2. CDR3: CASSYGQGETQYF. The DNA for the CDR3 is TGTGCCAGCAGCTATGGACAGGGGGAGACCCAGTACTTC.